This section outlines one TCR beta chain sequence together with its context. The target antigen is unknown. Running of the assay took place at deep level. TCRdb's copy holds only in-frame clones and misses some; the assay was immunoSEQ multiplex PCR. The top ten clones hold roughly 0.45% of a sample with about 1.5 million clones, around 98% of them seen once. The data stem from a study of shared clonotypes between healthy human individuals. Study results and limitations: It was the non-shared clonotypes that had lower generation probabilities than clonotypes shared by all four donors. Having only a few donors restricted how much genetic and exposure-history diversity was captured.

V gave up 2 bases and J gave up 2 bases; unmatched junction bases: 3. CDR1 and CDR2 from the germline V gene are SGHRS and YFSETQ. The CDR3 consists of 14 residues. Sequenced sample: naive CD4+ T cells sorted from blood. The subset is: CD45RA+ positively selected. This sequence was found in a man aged 30 to 45 in good health. J is TRBJ2-7 and V is TRBV5-1; 8 bases fit TRBD2. Written as DNA, the CDR3 is TGCGCCAGCAGCTTCAGAGCGGGAGCCTACGAGCAGTACTTC. This encodes CASSFRAGAYEQYF. The full variable domain, rest sourced from reference TRBV5-1 and TRBJ2-7, is KAGVTQTPRYLIKTRGQQVTLSCSPISGHRSVSWYQQTPGQGLQFLFEYFSETQRNKGNFPGRFSGRQFSNSRSEMNVSTLELGDSALYLCASSFRAGAYEQYFGPGTRLTVT.